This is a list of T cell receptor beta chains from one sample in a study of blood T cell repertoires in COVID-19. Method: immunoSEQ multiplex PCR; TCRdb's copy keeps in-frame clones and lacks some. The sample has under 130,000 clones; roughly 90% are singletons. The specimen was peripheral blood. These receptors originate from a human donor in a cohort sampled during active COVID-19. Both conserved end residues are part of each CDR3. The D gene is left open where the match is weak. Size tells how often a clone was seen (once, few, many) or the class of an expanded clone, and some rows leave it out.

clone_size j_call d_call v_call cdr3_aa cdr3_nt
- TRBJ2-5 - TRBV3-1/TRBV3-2 CASSQAGSGMGETQYF TGTGCCAGCAGCCAGGCGGGAAGTGGGATGGGAGAGACCCAGTACTTC
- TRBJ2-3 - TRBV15 CATSWAGSTDTQYF TGTGCCACCAGTTGGGCGGGCTCCACAGATACGCAGTATTTT
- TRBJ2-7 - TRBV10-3 CAISESGNYEQYF TGTGCCATCAGTGAGTCGGGCAACTACGAGCAGTACTTC
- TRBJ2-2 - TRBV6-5 CASSYSRGGELFF TGTGCCAGCAGTTACTCTCGCGGCGGGGAGCTGTTTTTT
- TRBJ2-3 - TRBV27 CASVAPGRNTQYF TGTGCCAGCGTCGCCCCAGGGAGGAATACGCAGTATTTT
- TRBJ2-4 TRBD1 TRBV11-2 CASGDSVTNIQYF TGTGCCAGCGGGGACAGCGTTACGAACATTCAGTACTTC
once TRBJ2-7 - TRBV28 CASSLRGGRVDEQYF TGTGCCAGCAGTTTGAGGGGGGGCCGGGTCGACGAGCAGTACTTC
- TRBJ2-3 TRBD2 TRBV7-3 CASSAGGGTDTQYF TGTGCCAGCAGCGCGGGGGGCGGCACAGATACGCAGTATTTT
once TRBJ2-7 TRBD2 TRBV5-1 CASSPASGYEQYF TGCGCCAGCAGCCCAGCTAGCGGCTACGAGCAGTACTTC
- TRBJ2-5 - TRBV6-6 CASSRTAQFQETQYF TGTGCCAGCAGTCGGACAGCTCAATTCCAAGAGACCCAGTACTTC
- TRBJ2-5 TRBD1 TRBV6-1 CASSEAGGQGSETQYF TGTGCCAGCAGTGAAGCGGGGGGACAGGGGAGTGAGACCCAGTACTTC
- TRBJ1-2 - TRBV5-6 CASSLDLGRSNYGYTF TGTGCCAGCAGCTTGGATTTAGGGAGGTCAAACTATGGCTACACCTTC
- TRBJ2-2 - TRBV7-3 CASSRGLTNTGELFF TGTGCCAGCAGCAGGGGACTCACGAACACCGGGGAGCTGTTTTTT
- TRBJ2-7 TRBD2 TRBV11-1 CASSLAWREDAYEQYF TGTGCCAGCAGCTTAGCGTGGCGGGAGGATGCCTACGAGCAGTACTTC
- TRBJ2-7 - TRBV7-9 CASSLAALTSYEQYF TGTGCCAGCAGCTTAGCGGCACTAACCTCCTACGAGCAGTACTTC
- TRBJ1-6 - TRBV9 CASSGTVESPLHF TGTGCCAGCAGCGGGACAGTGGAATCACCCCTCCACTTT
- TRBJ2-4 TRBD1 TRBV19 CASSIDRGEDKNIQYF TGTGCCAGTAGTATCGACAGGGGGGAGGACAAAAACATTCAGTACTTC
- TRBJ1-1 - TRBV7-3 CASRLDTNTEAFF TGTGCCAGCAGACTGGACACGAACACTGAAGCTTTCTTT
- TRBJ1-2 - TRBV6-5 CASKTGRSYGYTF TGTGCCAGCAAAACGGGTCGCAGCTATGGCTACACCTTC
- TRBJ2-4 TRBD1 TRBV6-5 CASTLGQYLLQYF TGTGCCAGCACCCTGGGACAGTACCTTCTTCAGTACTTC
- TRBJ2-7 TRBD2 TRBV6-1 CASSEDPGGSYEQYF TGTGCCAGCAGTGAAGATCCGGGAGGTTCCTACGAGCAGTACTTC
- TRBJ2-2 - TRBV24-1 CATSDSGQKGNTGELFF TGTGCCACCAGTGACTCTGGACAGAAAGGGAACACCGGGGAGCTGTTTTTT
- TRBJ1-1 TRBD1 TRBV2 CASSESGQANTEAFF TGTGCCAGCAGTGAATCGGGACAGGCCAACACTGAAGCTTTCTTT
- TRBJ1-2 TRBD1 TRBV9 CASSTRGSLGYTF TGTGCCAGCAGCACCAGGGGGTCGCTTGGCTACACCTTC
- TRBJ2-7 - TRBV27 CASGQYYEQYF TGTGCCAGCGGCCAGTACTACGAGCAGTACTTC
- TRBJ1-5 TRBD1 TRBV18 CASSSQGADQPQHF TGTGCCAGCTCATCACAGGGGGCTGATCAGCCCCAGCATTTT
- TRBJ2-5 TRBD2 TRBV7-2 CASSRGTSGGGVLLETQYF TGTGCCAGCAGCAGGGGAACTAGCGGGGGTGGTGTGTTGTTGGAGACCCAGTACTTC
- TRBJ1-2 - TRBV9 CASSLRGGGYTF TGTGCCAGCAGCCTTCGAGGCGGGGGCTACACCTTC
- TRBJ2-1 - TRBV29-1 CSWANNEQFF TGCAGTTGGGCCAACAATGAGCAGTTCTTC
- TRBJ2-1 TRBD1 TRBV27 CASSTGTGGRNEQFF TGTGCCAGTAGCACCGGGACAGGGGGCCGGAATGAGCAGTTCTTC
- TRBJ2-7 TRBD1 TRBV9 CASSVTGQGMGYEQYF TGTGCCAGCAGCGTTACGGGACAGGGGATGGGTTACGAGCAGTACTTC
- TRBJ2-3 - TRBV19 CATSPGVRTLTDTQYF TGTGCCACCTCCCCCGGAGTAAGGACTTTGACAGATACGCAGTATTTT
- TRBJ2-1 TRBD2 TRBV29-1 CSGSGSIENEQFF TGCAGCGGTAGCGGGAGTATAGAAAATGAGCAGTTCTTC
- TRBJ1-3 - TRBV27 CASSPGWGTGNTIYF TGTGCCAGCAGTCCGGGATGGGGAACTGGAAACACCATATATTTT
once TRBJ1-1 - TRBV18 CASSPLTGEAFF TGTGCCAGCTCACCGTTGACAGGAGAAGCTTTCTTT
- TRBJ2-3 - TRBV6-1 CASSEGGTSTDTQYF TGTGCCAGCAGTGAGGGCGGGACCAGCACAGATACGCAGTATTTT
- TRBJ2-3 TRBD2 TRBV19 CASRTSGSTDTQYF TGTGCCAGCCGGACTAGCGGATCCACAGATACGCAGTATTTT
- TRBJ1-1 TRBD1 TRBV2 CASRQGPGTEAFF TGTGCCAGCAGACAGGGGCCGGGCACTGAAGCTTTCTTT
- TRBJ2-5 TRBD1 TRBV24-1 CATSDPQGNSKETQYF TGTGCCACCAGTGATCCACAGGGGAATTCAAAAGAGACCCAGTACTTC
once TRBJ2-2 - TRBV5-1 CASSKQGNTGELFF TGCGCCAGCTCCAAACAGGGGAACACCGGGGAGCTGTTTTTT
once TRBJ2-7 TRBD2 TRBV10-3 CATAAGGPYEQYF TGTGCCACAGCCGCGGGGGGGCCCTACGAGCAGTACTTC
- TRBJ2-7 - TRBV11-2 CASSLVGGDEQYF TGTGCCAGCAGCTTAGTAGGCGGCGACGAGCAGTACTTC
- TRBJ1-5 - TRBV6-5 CASSYSGVNQPQHF TGTGCCAGCAGTTACTCTGGAGTCAATCAGCCCCAGCATTTT
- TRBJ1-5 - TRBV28 CASSLPDSIPGPQHF TGTGCCAGCAGTTTACCAGACAGTATCCCTGGGCCCCAGCATTTT
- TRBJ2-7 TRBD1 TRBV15 CATSSKQGAYEQYF TGTGCCACCAGCAGCAAACAGGGGGCCTACGAGCAGTACTTC
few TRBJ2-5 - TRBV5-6 CASSLGDLETQYF TGTGCCAGCAGCTTAGGGGATCTAGAGACCCAGTACTTC
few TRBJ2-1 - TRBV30 CAWSKTGSHGFF TGTGCCTGGAGTAAAACAGGGTCTCATGGGTTCTTC
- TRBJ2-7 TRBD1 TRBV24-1 CATSERQGRNEQYF TGTGCCACCAGTGAGCGACAGGGTAGGAACGAGCAGTACTTC
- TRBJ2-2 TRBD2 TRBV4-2 CASSGTSGGYTGELFF TGTGCCAGCAGCGGGACTAGCGGGGGGTACACCGGGGAGCTGTTTTTT
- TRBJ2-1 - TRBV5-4 CASSFGESSYNEQFF TGTGCCAGCAGCTTTGGAGAGAGTTCTTACAATGAGCAGTTCTTC
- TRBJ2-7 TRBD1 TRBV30 CACQGQGSYEQYF TGTGCCTGCCAGGGACAGGGATCTTACGAGCAGTACTTC
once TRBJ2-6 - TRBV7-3 CASSLTGRSSGANVLTF TGTGCCAGCAGCTTAACGGGGCGCAGCTCTGGGGCCAACGTCCTGACTTTC
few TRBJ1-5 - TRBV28 CASSLSVGYDQPQHF TGTGCCAGCAGTTTATCCGTCGGTTATGATCAGCCCCAGCATTTT
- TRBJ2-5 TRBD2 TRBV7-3 CASSLEGAGGPETQYF TGTGCCAGCAGCTTAGAGGGTGCGGGAGGGCCGGAGACCCAGTACTTC
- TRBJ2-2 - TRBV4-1 CASSQDPWRGGTGELFF TGCGCCAGCAGCCAAGATCCCTGGAGGGGTGGGACCGGGGAGCTGTTTTTT
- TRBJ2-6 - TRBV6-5 CASSYSQGINVLTF TGTGCCAGCAGTTACTCTCAGGGGATCAACGTCCTGACTTTC
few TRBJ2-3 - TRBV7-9 CASSLDVEDTQYF TGTGCCAGCAGCTTAGACGTGGAGGATACGCAGTATTTT
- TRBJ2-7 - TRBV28 CASRFKPGSYEQYF TGTGCCAGCAGATTTAAACCGGGCTCCTACGAGCAGTACTTC
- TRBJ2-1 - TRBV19 CASKKEALTDEQFF TGTGCCAGCAAAAAGGAGGCCCTTACAGATGAGCAGTTCTTC
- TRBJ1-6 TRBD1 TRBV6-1 CASSEAGTGYSPLHF TGTGCCAGCAGTGAAGCCGGGACAGGGTATTCACCCCTCCACTTT